This TCR beta chain was captured by sequencing in a study of cytomegalovirus exposure and HLA in healthy donors. Study observations and caveats: Exclusion applied to some V segments, including TRBV6-2 and TRBV6-3, as they were indistinguishable. Several of the most significant clusters appeared linked to common viral pathogens, based on a later analysis. When analyzed later, a missense DCLRE1C variant was found to be linked to TCR beta V- and J-gene trimming.

The germline V gene encodes CDR1 MNHEY and CDR2 SMNVEV (reference sequence). The V end lost 3 bases, the J end lost 5 bases, and 16 bases lay between the germline ends. There are 15 residues in the CDR3. In nominal health when sampled, donors likely had unrecorded immune exposures nonetheless. For this clone: The antigen is not known.

The primer mix had 60 Vbeta and 13 Jbeta primers. Repertoires were generated with immunoSEQ multiplex PCR, while TCRdb's copy carries only in-frame clones and drops some. Of 99,000 or so clones listed, around 10% are singletons. The chain combines TRBV27 with TRBJ2-5; weak D call: TRBD2 (7 bases). This clonotype was obtained from a man between 35 and 55 years old in good health and CMV-seropositive. Sequencing input: PBMCs. As DNA, the CDR3 is TGTGCCAGCAGTTTGGGGGGGGCACTCCTGGAGACCCAGTACTTC. It specifies CASSLGGALLETQYF.